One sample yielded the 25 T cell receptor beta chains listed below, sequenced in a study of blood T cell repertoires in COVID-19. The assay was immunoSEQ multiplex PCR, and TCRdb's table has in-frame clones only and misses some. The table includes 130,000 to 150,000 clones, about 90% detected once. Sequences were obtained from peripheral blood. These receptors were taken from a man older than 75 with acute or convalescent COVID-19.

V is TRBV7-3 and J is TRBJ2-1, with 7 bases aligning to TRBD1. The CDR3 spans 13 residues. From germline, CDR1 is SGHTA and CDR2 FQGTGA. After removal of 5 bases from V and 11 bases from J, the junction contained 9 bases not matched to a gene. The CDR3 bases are TGTGCCAGCAGCGCACAGACAGGGCCCAAGCAGTTCTTC. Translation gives CASSAQTGPKQFF.

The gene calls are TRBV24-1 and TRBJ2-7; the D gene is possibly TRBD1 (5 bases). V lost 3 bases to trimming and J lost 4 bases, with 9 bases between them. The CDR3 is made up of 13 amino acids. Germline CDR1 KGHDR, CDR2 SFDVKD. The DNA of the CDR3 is TGTGCCACCAGTGATGTAAACAGGTACGAGCAGTACTTC. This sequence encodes CATSDVNRYEQYF.

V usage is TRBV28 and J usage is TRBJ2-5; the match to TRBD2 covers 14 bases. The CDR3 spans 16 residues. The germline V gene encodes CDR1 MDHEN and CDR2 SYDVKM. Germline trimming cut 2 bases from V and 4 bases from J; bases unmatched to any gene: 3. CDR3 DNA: TGTGCCAGCAGTTTAGCCGGGACTAGCGGGAGAGAGACCCAGTACTTC. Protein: CASSLAGTSGRETQYF.

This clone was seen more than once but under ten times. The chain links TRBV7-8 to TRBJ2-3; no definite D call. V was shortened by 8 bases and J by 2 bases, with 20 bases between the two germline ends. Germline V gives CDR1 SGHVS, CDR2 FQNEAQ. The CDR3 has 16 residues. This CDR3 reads CASGSRTRVLTDTQYF. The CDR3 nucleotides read TGTGCCAGCGGATCCCGCACACGGGTCCTCACAGATACGCAGTATTTT.

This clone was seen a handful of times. CDR3 nucleotides: TGTGCCAGCAGTGAGTCAGGGTATGGAGGCTACACCTTC. Its protein product is CASSESGYGGYTF. This chain joins TRBV6-1 and TRBJ1-2; D is possibly TRBD1 (5 bases). V was shortened by 3 bases and J by 8 bases, with 13 bases between the two germline ends. The CDR3 covers 13 residues. Germline lookup yields CDR1 MNHNS and CDR2 SASEGT.

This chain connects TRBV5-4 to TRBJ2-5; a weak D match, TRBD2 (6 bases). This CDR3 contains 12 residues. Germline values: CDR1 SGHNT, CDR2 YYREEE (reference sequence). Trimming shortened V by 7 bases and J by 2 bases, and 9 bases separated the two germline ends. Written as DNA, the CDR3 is TGTGCCAGCTCCCGGGAGCAAGAGACCCAGTACTTC. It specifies CASSREQETQYF.

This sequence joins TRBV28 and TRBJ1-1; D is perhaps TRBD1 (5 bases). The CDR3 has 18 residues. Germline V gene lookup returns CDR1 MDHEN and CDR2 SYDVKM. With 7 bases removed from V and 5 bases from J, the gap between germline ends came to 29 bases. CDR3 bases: TGTGCCAGCACCACCCAGCTCGGATCGGGGGGAAAGATAACTGAAGCTTTCTTT. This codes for CASTTQLGSGGKITEAFF.

The CDR3 reads CASSKTSGHYNEQFF. The DNA of the CDR3 is TGTGCCAGCAGCAAGACTAGCGGCCACTACAATGAGCAGTTCTTC. This chain links TRBV11-1 with TRBJ2-1, with 9 bases lining up with TRBD2. J was trimmed by 3 bases and V by 5 bases; bases with no gene match: 5. Germline CDR1 and CDR2: SGHAT and FQDESV (reference sequence). This CDR3 region has 15 residues.

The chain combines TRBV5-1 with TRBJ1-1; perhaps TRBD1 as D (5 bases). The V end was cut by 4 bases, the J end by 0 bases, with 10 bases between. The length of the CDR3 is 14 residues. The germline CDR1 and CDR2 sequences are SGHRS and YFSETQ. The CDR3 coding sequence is TGCGCCAGCAGCGGGGGGACGGTGAACACTGAAGCTTTCTTT. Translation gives CASSGGTVNTEAFF.

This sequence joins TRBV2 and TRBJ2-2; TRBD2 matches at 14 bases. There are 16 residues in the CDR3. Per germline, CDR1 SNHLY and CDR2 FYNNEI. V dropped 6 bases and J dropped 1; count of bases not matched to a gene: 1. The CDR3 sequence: CASRGTSGRNTGELFF. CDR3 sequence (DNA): TGTGCCAGCAGGGGGACTAGCGGGAGGAACACCGGGGAGCTGTTTTTT.

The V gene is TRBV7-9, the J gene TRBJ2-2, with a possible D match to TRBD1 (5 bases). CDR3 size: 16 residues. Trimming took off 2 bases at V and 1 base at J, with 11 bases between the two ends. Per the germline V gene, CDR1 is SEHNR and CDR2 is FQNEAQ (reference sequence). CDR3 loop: CASSLQGPLNTGELFF. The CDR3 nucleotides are TGTGCCAGCAGCTTACAGGGCCCCCTGAACACCGGGGAGCTGTTTTTT. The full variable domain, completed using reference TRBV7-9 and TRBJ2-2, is DTGVSQNPRHKITKRGQNVTFRCDPISEHNRLYWYRQTLGQGPEFLTYFQNEAQLEKSRLLSDRFSAERPKGSFSTLEIQRTEQGDSAMYLCASSLQGPLNTGELFFGEGSRLTVL.

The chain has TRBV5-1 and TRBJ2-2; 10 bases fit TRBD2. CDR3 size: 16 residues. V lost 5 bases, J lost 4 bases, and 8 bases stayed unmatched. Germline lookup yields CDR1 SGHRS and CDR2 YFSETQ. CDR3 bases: TGCGCCAGCAGACCTCCGGGACTAGCGTCCACCGGGGAGCTGTTTTTT. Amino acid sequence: CASRPPGLASTGELFF.

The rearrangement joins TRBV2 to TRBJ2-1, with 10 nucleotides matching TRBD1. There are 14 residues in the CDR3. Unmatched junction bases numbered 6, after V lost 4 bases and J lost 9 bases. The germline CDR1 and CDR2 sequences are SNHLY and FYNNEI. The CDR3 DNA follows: TGTGCCAGCAGTGCTGGGACAGGGGTTGGTGAGCAGTTCTTC. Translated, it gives CASSAGTGVGEQFF.

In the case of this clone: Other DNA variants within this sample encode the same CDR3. In DNA form, the CDR3 reads TGTGCCAGTAACAGGGGAAACTATGGCTACACCTTC. The encoded protein is CASNRGNYGYTF. The gene calls are TRBV19 and TRBJ1-2, with 7 bases fitting TRBD1. Germline V gene sequence: CDR1 LNHDA, CDR2 SQIVND (reference sequence). Germline trimming cut 7 bases from V and 2 bases from J; bases unmatched to any gene: 1. This CDR3 is built from 12 residues.

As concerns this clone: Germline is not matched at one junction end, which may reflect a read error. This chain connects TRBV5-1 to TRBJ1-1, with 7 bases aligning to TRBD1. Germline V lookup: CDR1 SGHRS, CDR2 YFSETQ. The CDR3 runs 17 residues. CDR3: CASSSIGGRTGNAEAFF. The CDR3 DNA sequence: TGCGCCAGCAGCTCTATAGGGGGCCGAACAGGGAACGCTGAAGCTTTCTTT.

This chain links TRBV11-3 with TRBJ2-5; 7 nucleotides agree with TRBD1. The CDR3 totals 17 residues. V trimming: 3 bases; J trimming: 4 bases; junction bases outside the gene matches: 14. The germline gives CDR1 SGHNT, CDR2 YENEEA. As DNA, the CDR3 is TGTGCCAGCAGCTTCACAGGGGCGACAGGCCTTTCAGAGACCCAGTACTTC. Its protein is CASSFTGATGLSETQYF. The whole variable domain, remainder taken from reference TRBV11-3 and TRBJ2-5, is EAGVVQSPRYKIIEKKQPVAFWCNPISGHNTLYWYLQNLGQGPELLIRYENEEAVDDSQLPKDRFSAERLKGVDSTLKIQPAELGDSAVYLCASSFTGATGLSETQYFGPGTRLLVL.

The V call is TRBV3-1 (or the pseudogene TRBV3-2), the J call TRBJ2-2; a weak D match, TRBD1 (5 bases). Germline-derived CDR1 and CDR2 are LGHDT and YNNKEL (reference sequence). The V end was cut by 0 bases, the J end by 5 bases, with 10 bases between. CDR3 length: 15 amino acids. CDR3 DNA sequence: TGTGCCAGCAGCCAAGATGTGGGGCGGACCGGGGAGCTGTTTTTT. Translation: CASSQDVGRTGELFF.

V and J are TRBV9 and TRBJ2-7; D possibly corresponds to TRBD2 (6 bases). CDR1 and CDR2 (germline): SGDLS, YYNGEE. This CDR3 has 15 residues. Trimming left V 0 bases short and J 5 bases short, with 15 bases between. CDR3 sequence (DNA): TGTGCCAGCAGCGTAGACTGGGGGAGGTTGGACGAGCAGTACTTC. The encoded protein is CASSVDWGRLDEQYF.

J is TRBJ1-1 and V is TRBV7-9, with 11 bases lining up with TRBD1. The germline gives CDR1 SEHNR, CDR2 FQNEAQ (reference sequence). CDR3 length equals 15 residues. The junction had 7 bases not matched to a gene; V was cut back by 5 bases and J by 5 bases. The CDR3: CASSAPGQGVTEAFF. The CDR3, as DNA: TGTGCCAGCAGCGCGCCGGGACAGGGGGTTACTGAAGCTTTCTTT.

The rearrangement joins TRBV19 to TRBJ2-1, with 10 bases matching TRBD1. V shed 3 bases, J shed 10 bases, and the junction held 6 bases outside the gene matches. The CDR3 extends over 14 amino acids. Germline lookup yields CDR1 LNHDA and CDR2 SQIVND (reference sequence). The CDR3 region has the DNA TGTGCCAGTAGTATGGGGACAGGGGCCGGAGAGCAGTTCTTC. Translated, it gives CASSMGTGAGEQFF.

CDR3 DNA: TGTGCCAGCAGCTTCCCGCGGGAGAATCCAGATACGCAGTATTTT. Translating it yields CASSFPRENPDTQYF. The V gene is TRBV5-4, the J gene TRBJ2-3, with TRBD2 matching 7 bases. This CDR3 contains 15 residues. In germline, CDR1 is SGHNT, CDR2 YYREEE (reference sequence). Trimming took 2 bases from V and 4 from J; bases not matched to a gene: 7.

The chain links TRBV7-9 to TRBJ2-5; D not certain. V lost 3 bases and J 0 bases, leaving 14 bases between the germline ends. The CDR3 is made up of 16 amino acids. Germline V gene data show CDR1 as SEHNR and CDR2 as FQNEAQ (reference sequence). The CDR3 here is CASSFSTVSYQETQYF. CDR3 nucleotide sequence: TGTGCCAGCAGCTTTAGTACAGTCAGCTACCAAGAGACCCAGTACTTC. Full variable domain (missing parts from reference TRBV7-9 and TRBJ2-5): DTGVSQNPRHKITKRGQNVTFRCDPISEHNRLYWYRQTLGQGPEFLTYFQNEAQLEKSRLLSDRFSAERPKGSFSTLEIQRTEQGDSAMYLCASSFSTVSYQETQYFGPGTRLLVL.

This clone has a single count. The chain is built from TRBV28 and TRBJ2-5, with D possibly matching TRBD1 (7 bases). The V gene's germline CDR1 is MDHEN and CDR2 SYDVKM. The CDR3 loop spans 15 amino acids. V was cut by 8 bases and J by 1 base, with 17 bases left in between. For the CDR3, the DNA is TGTGCCAGCGCAGAGGCAGGGGGAGGCCAAGAGACCCAGTACTTC. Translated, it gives CASAEAGGGQETQYF. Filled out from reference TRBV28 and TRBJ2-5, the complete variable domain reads DVKVTQSSRYLVKRTGEKVFLECVQDMDHENMFWYRQDPGLGLRLIYFSYDVKMKEKGDIPEGYSVSREKKERFSLILESASTNQTSMYLCASAEAGGGQETQYFGPGTRLLVL.

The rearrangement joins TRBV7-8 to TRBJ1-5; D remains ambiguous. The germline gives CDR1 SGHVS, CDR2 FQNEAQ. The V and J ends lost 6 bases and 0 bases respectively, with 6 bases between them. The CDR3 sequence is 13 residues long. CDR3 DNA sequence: TGTGCCAGCAGTCGTATTAGCAATCAGCCCCAGCATTTT. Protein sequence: CASSRISNQPQHF.

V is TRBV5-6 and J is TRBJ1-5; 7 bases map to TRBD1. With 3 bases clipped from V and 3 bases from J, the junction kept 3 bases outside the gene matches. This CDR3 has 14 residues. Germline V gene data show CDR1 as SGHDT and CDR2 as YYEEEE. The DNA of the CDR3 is TGTGCCAGCAGCTCGGGACAGTCCAATCAGCCCCAGCATTTT. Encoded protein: CASSSGQSNQPQHF.